These 32 T cell receptor beta chains originate from one sample sequenced in a study of blood T cell repertoires in COVID-19. TCRdb's copy holds only in-frame clones and misses some; the assay was immunoSEQ multiplex PCR. The sample includes about 150,000 clones, 65% to 90% of them seen just once. The sequencing input was peripheral blood. The receptors originated from a woman between 50 and 59 years old with acute or convalescent COVID-19.

The chain couples TRBV4-1 to TRBJ2-1; D possibly corresponds to TRBD2 (6 bases). The CDR3 sequence is 16 residues long. The V end lost 4 bases, the J end lost 10 bases, and 23 bases lay between the germline ends. The germline gives CDR1 MGHRA, CDR2 YSYEKL. The CDR3 spells CASSPTPGASAREQFF. The CDR3 DNA reads as TGCGCCAGCAGCCCTACCCCCGGCGCTAGCGCACGCGAGCAGTTCTTC.

The genes are TRBV9 and TRBJ1-4, with 7 bases that match TRBD1. J lost 8 bases, V lost 2 bases, and 9 bases had no gene match. The CDR3 contains 15 residues. The V gene's germline CDR1 is SGDLS and CDR2 YYNGEE. The CDR3 nucleotides read TGTGCCAGCAGCGTGTTAGGGGGCTACGGCGAAAAACTGTTTTTT. It encodes CASSVLGGYGEKLFF.

The chain joins TRBV6-1 to TRBJ2-1; D is uncertain. Per the germline V gene, CDR1 is MNHNS and CDR2 is SASEGT. The CDR3 spans 12 residues. V was pared by 3 bases and J by 9 bases, with 9 bases between. DNA of the CDR3: TGTGCCAGCAGTGAGCTTTCCGGTGAGCAGTTCTTC. Amino acid sequence: CASSELSGEQFF.

The J gene is TRBJ1-1, the V gene TRBV5-1; D remains ambiguous. Germline CDR1 is SGHRS and CDR2 is YFSETQ. The length of the CDR3 is 14 residues. V lost 0 bases and J 4 bases, leaving 10 bases between the germline ends. The CDR3 protein is CASSLVPLGTEAFF. DNA of the CDR3: TGCGCCAGCAGCTTGGTGCCGCTAGGCACTGAAGCTTTCTTT.

J is TRBJ2-1 and V is TRBV6-2 or TRBV6-3; 10 bases agree with TRBD1. The CDR3 has 15 amino acids. Trimming took 5 bases from V and 4 from J; bases not matched to a gene: 5. CDR1 is MNHEY, CDR2 SVGEGT, per germline. The CDR3 nucleotides are TGTGCCAGCAGTGACAGGGGGCCTAGATACAATGAGCAGTTCTTC. Translation gives CASSDRGPRYNEQFF.

This rearrangement joins TRBV11-2 to TRBJ2-7; 8 bases map to TRBD1. CDR3 size: 14 residues. V shed 1 base and J 6 bases; nucleotides not matched to a gene: 5. Germline V lookup: CDR1 SGHAT, CDR2 FQNNGV. CDR3 coding DNA: TGTGCCAGCAGCTTAGCCAGGGGGCAAGGCGAGCAGTACTTC. It translates to CASSLARGQGEQYF. Together with reference TRBV11-2 and TRBJ2-7, the CDR3 gives the full variable domain: EAGVAQSPRYKIIEKRQSVAFWCNPISGHATLYWYQQILGQGPKLLIQFQNNGVVDDSQLPKDRFSAERLKGVDSTLKIQPAKLEDSAVYLCASSLARGQGEQYFGPGTRLTVT.

The rearrangement joins TRBV11-3 to TRBJ1-1, with TRBD1 matching over 7 bases. Losses at the gene ends were 4 bases for V and 0 bases for J; bases not matched to a gene: 8. CDR3 length: 16 residues. Germline V gives CDR1 SGHNT, CDR2 YENEEA. As DNA, the CDR3 is TGTGCCAGCAGCTCCCCTCAGGGGGGCATGAACACTGAAGCTTTCTTT. Its translation is CASSSPQGGMNTEAFF.

The V and J genes are TRBV5-4 and TRBJ2-1; 8 bases map to TRBD1. The CDR3 spans 16 residues. V was pared by 3 bases and J by 7 bases, with 12 bases of the junction left unmatched. From germline, CDR1 is SGHNT and CDR2 YYREEE (reference sequence). The CDR3 DNA reads TGTGCCAGCAGCTCGGTCGCCCTGACAGGGGTAAATGAGCAGTTCTTC. Its protein product is CASSSVALTGVNEQFF.

The chain combines TRBV7-8 with TRBJ1-3, with D perhaps TRBD1 (5 bases). Germline V lookup: CDR1 SGHVS, CDR2 FQNEAQ. The CDR3 runs to 15 residues. V shed 1 base and J shed 8 bases, with 15 bases lying between them. As DNA, the CDR3 is TGTGCCAGCAGCTTAGTCCGGGGGATCGGGCACACCATATATTTT. This encodes CASSLVRGIGHTIYF.

The chain employs TRBV18 and TRBJ2-2, with TRBD1 matching over 7 bases. V shed 2 bases, J shed 7 bases, and the junction held 13 bases outside the gene matches. This CDR3 is 17 amino acids long. Germline-derived CDR1 and CDR2 are KGHSH and LQKENI. For the CDR3, the DNA is TGTGCCAGCTCACCATATTCCCCGACAGGGCTTGGCGGGGAGCTGTTTTTT. It is translated as CASSPYSPTGLGGELFF.

Turning to this clone: This CDR3 is also generated by other DNA sequences in the sample. This chain connects TRBV28 to TRBJ1-2; D perhaps matches TRBD1 (5 bases). Germline V CDR1 and CDR2: MDHEN, SYDVKM. Trimming took 4 bases from V and 11 from J, leaving 11 bases between them. The length of the CDR3 is 11 residues. Here the CDR3 reads CASSSTVGYTF. In DNA, the CDR3 is TGTGCCAGCAGTTCGACAGTCGGTTACACCTTC.

The V gene is TRBV28, the J gene TRBJ2-3; 7 bases map to TRBD2. The CDR3 runs 13 residues. From germline, CDR1 is MDHEN and CDR2 SYDVKM. The V and J ends lost 7 bases and 0 bases, in that order; junction bases with no gene match: 1. The CDR3 DNA is TGTGCCAGCAACGGGGGGAGCACAGATACGCAGTATTTT. Translation: CASNGGSTDTQYF.

The chain uses TRBV10-1 and TRBJ1-3; 8 bases align to TRBD1. There are 16 residues in the CDR3. Germline assignment: CDR1 WNHNN and CDR2 SYGVQD (reference sequence). The trim removed 6 bases at V and 4 bases at J, leaving 11 bases unmatched. The CDR3 here is CASRDPGQGEGNTIYF. The DNA for the CDR3 is TGCGCCAGCAGGGACCCTGGACAGGGCGAAGGAAACACCATATATTTT.

V usage is TRBV2 and J usage is TRBJ1-2, with 7 nucleotides matching TRBD1. This CDR3 comprises 14 residues. V gave up 6 bases and J gave up 2 bases; unmatched junction bases: 6. Germline CDR1 reads SNHLY; CDR2 reads FYNNEI. This chain's CDR3 is CASRGDRTNYGYTF. The CDR3 nucleotides read TGTGCCAGCAGGGGGGACAGAACAAACTATGGCTACACCTTC. The full variable domain, with the rest looked up from reference TRBV2 and TRBJ1-2, is EPEVTQTPSHQVTQMGQEVILRCVPISNHLYFYWYRQILGQKVEFLVSFYNNEISEKSEIFDDQFSVERPDGSNFTLKIRSTKLEDSAMYFCASRGDRTNYGYTFGSGTRLTVV.

This sequence joins TRBV27 and TRBJ2-7; D not certain. CDR3 size: 13 residues. Trimming took off 3 bases at V and 3 bases at J, with 9 bases between the two ends. CDR1 is MNHEY and CDR2 is SMNVEV in the germline V gene (reference sequence). The CDR3 sequence: CASSFLSGYEQYF. The CDR3 DNA reads as TGTGCCAGCAGTTTTCTGTCCGGCTACGAGCAGTACTTC.

The rearrangement links TRBV28 to TRBJ2-2; D is unresolved. V was clipped by 5 bases and J by 1 base, with 11 bases between them. Germline CDR1 is MDHEN and CDR2 is SYDVKM. This CDR3 contains 15 residues. CDR3 region: CASSLSGWNTGELFF. The DNA for the CDR3 is TGTGCCAGCAGTCTATCAGGATGGAACACCGGGGAGCTGTTTTTT. The full variable domain, its missing parts supplied by reference TRBV28 and TRBJ2-2, is DVKVTQSSRYLVKRTGEKVFLECVQDMDHENMFWYRQDPGLGLRLIYFSYDVKMKEKGDIPEGYSVSREKKERFSLILESASTNQTSMYLCASSLSGWNTGELFFGEGSRLTVL.

V and J are TRBV7-7 and TRBJ2-5; 9 positions agree with TRBD1. The CDR3 loop spans 13 amino acids. Trimming took 5 bases from V and 5 from J; bases not matched to a gene: 3. Germline values: CDR1 SSHAT, CDR2 FNYEAQ (reference sequence). CDR3 sequence reads: CASSDGQGETQYF. CDR3 DNA: TGTGCCAGCAGCGATGGACAGGGGGAGACCCAGTACTTC.

The genes are TRBV5-1 and TRBJ1-1; weak D call: TRBD1 (5 bases). Per germline, CDR1 SGHRS and CDR2 YFSETQ. The V and J ends lost 3 bases and 1 base respectively, with 13 bases between them. The CDR3 contains 15 residues. The CDR3, as DNA: TGCGCCAGCAGCTCCCTGACAGTGTCGAACACTGAAGCTTTCTTT. It specifies CASSSLTVSNTEAFF.

The gene calls are TRBV5-1 and TRBJ1-1; 8 bases fit TRBD1. Germline CDR1 SGHRS, CDR2 YFSETQ. The CDR3 totals 15 residues. V trimming: 0 bases; J trimming: 6 bases; junction bases outside the gene matches: 7. This chain's CDR3 is CASSLGGQGGSEAFF. For the CDR3, the DNA is TGCGCCAGCAGCTTGGGAGGACAGGGAGGCTCTGAAGCTTTCTTT.

The V call is TRBV6-2 or TRBV6-3, the J call TRBJ2-3; 11 positions agree with TRBD2. This CDR3 contains 16 residues. Germline V gives CDR1 MNHEY, CDR2 SVGEGT. With V trimmed by 0 bases and J by 6 bases, 5 bases remained unmatched. CDR3 residues: CASSYSVAGGLDTQYF. For the CDR3, the DNA is TGTGCCAGCAGTTACTCGGTAGCGGGGGGGCTGGATACGCAGTATTTT.

The gene calls are TRBV7-8 and TRBJ2-3; possible D gene TRBD2, 5 bases. CDR1 and CDR2 from the germline V gene are SGHVS and FQNEAQ. CDR3 size: 13 residues. Trimming stripped 0 bases from V and 8 bases from J, with 9 bases between. CDR3 sequence: CASSLAQRTTQYF. As DNA, the CDR3 is TGTGCCAGCAGCTTAGCGCAGCGGACTACGCAGTATTTT.

The genes are TRBV19 and TRBJ2-7; TRBD1 is a possible D gene (5 bases). The CDR3 totals 15 residues. Germline-derived CDR1 and CDR2 are LNHDA and SQIVND (reference sequence). Trimming shortened V by 4 bases and J by 3 bases, and 16 bases separated the two germline ends. CDR3 coding DNA: TGTGCCAGTAGTAACGGACACGGTAAAGTCTACGAGCAGTACTTC. Its protein is CASSNGHGKVYEQYF.

The rearrangement links TRBV7-2 to TRBJ1-5; perhaps TRBD1 as D (6 bases). CDR1 is SGHTA and CDR2 is FQGNSA in the germline V gene. V dropped 1 base and J dropped 5 bases, with 12 bases sitting between them. The length of the CDR3 is 15 residues. The CDR3 DNA is TGTGCCAGCAGCTTAGAGGGGACAAACTATCAGCCCCAGCATTTT. Its translation: CASSLEGTNYQPQHF. The full variable domain, completed using reference TRBV7-2 and TRBJ1-5, is GAGVSQSPSNKVTEKGKDVELRCDPISGHTALYWYRQSLGQGLEFLIYFQGNSAPDKSGLPSDRFSAERTGGSVSTLTIQRTQQEDSAVYLCASSLEGTNYQPQHFGDGTRLSIL.

V gene TRBV6-5 combines with J gene TRBJ1-3, with 7 nucleotides matching TRBD1. CDR1 is MNHEY and CDR2 is SVGAGI in the germline V gene. The CDR3 is made up of 15 amino acids. Trimming took 4 bases from V and 3 from J; bases not matched to a gene: 6. As DNA, the CDR3 is TGTGCCAGCAGTTTCACAGGGGAAATTGGAAACACCATATATTTT. Encoded protein: CASSFTGEIGNTIYF.

This chain links TRBV7-9 with TRBJ1-3; 8 bases line up with TRBD1. Germline V CDR1 and CDR2: SEHNR, FQNEAQ (reference sequence). Trimming cost V 10 bases and J 2 bases; bases outside gene matches: 4. The CDR3 is 13 residues long. The CDR3 loop reads CAKTGAAGNTIYF. For the CDR3, the DNA is TGTGCCAAGACAGGGGCGGCTGGAAACACCATATATTTT.

This sequence joins TRBV27 and TRBJ1-4, with a tentative D call TRBD1 (5 bases). V lost 1 base to trimming and J lost 0 bases, with 12 bases between them. CDR3 length: 17 amino acids. Germline V gives CDR1 MNHEY, CDR2 SMNVEV (reference sequence). In nucleotides, the CDR3 is TGTGCCAGCAGTTTATTCTCGGCAGGGCCAACTAATGAAAAACTGTTTTTT. The encoded protein is CASSLFSAGPTNEKLFF.

This clone was seen just once. The rearrangement joins TRBV9 to TRBJ1-1; 8 nucleotides match TRBD1. V lost 3 bases, J lost 1 base, and 5 bases stayed unmatched. CDR3 length: 15 residues. The germline V gene encodes CDR1 SGDLS and CDR2 YYNGEE. CDR3: CASSDRGGPNTEAFF. The CDR3 region has the DNA TGTGCCAGCAGCGACAGGGGGGGACCGAACACTGAAGCTTTCTTT.

The CDR3 here is CASSPRTSGRKYF. In DNA form, the CDR3 reads TGTGCCAGCTCACCACGGACTAGCGGGAGAAAGTACTTC. This sequence joins TRBV19 and TRBJ2-7; 13 bases align to TRBD2. Germline assignment: CDR1 LNHDA and CDR2 SQIVND (reference sequence). V lost 9 bases and J lost 11; bases outside the gene matches: 10. The CDR3 loop spans 13 amino acids.

The chain uses TRBV28 and TRBJ2-1, with 8 nucleotides matching TRBD2. Germline V lookup: CDR1 MDHEN, CDR2 SYDVKM. The length of the CDR3 is 16 residues. V lost 6 bases to trimming and J lost 1 base; unmatched junction nucleotides: 8. CDR3 DNA sequence: TGTGCCAGCAGAACAAGCGGGAGCGCTTCCTACAATGAGCAGTTCTTC. This sequence encodes CASRTSGSASYNEQFF. Looking up the rest from reference TRBV28 and TRBJ2-1 gives the full variable domain: DVKVTQSSRYLVKRTGEKVFLECVQDMDHENMFWYRQDPGLGLRLIYFSYDVKMKEKGDIPEGYSVSREKKERFSLILESASTNQTSMYLCASRTSGSASYNEQFFGPGTRLTVL.

The chain employs TRBV20-1 and TRBJ1-5; D possibly corresponds to TRBD1 (6 bases). The CDR3 runs 15 residues. The germline CDR1 and CDR2 sequences are DFQATT and SNEGSKA (reference sequence). The V gene lost 3 bases and the J gene lost 2 bases, with 14 bases spanning the gap. In nucleotides, the CDR3 is TGCAGTGCTAGTTCCGGGACAAGGCGCAATCAGCCCCAGCATTTT. It codes for CSASSGTRRNQPQHF.

The chain recombines TRBV7-3 with TRBJ2-1; a weak D match, TRBD2 (6 bases). The CDR3 is made up of 15 amino acids. Trimming took 3 bases from V and 4 from J, leaving 13 bases between them. The germline V gene encodes CDR1 SGHTA and CDR2 FQGTGA. CDR3 sequence reads: CASSLTLGGYNEQFF. CDR3 nucleotide sequence: TGTGCCAGCAGCTTGACCCTAGGAGGGTACAATGAGCAGTTCTTC.

The V and J genes are TRBV2 and TRBJ1-2, with 7 bases aligning to TRBD1. Germline V gene lookup returns CDR1 SNHLY and CDR2 FYNNEI. The V gene end was trimmed by 2 bases and the J gene end by 7 bases; junction bases not matched to a gene: 7. The CDR3 consists of 14 residues. The CDR3 loop reads CASSENRGGVGYTF. For the CDR3, the DNA is TGTGCCAGCAGTGAAAACAGGGGTGGAGTTGGCTACACCTTC.